These 17 T cell receptor beta chains originate from one sample sequenced in a study of spatial heterogeneity in lung cancer. TCRdb reanalysed the 5' RACE reads using MiXCR and keeps one entry per CDR3 protein. Of about 90,000 distinct CDR3 sequences in the sample, approximately 8.2% are singletons; the top ten hold less than 9%. Time point reported: sample taken at primary tumor resection. Frozen PBMC, nontumor lung or tumor provided whole RNA, which was sequenced unsorted. Sequenced material: PBMCs, taken at surgery. The receptors here all came from a male donor with early-stage non-small cell lung cancer.

The chain uses TRBV7-6 and TRBJ2-5; either TRBD1 or TRBD2 may fit D (5 bases each). V was cut by 1 base and J by 4 bases, with 10 bases left in between. The V gene's germline CDR1 is SGHVS and CDR2 FNYEAQ. This CDR3 contains 14 residues. This CDR3 is CASSLVRGRETQYF. DNA of the CDR3: TGTGCCAGCAGCTTAGTGAGGGGACGAGAGACCCAGTACTTC.

This clonotype was seen at least ten times. This chain links TRBV10-3 with TRBJ2-1; no clear D gene. The CDR3 extends over 14 amino acids. Germline CDR1 ENHRY, CDR2 SYGVKD. The germline V and J ends were trimmed by 4 bases and 2 bases, with 9 bases remaining between them. The CDR3 loop reads CAISATAPYNEQFF. The CDR3 nucleotides are TGTGCCATCAGTGCAACAGCCCCCTACAATGAGCAGTTCTTC.

V usage is TRBV12-3 or TRBV12-4 and J usage is TRBJ2-2; 7 bases align to TRBD1. CDR3 size: 13 residues. The ends lost 8 bases at V and 4 bases at J; junction bases unmatched: 4. CDR3 sequence reads: CASRQGGTGELFF. The CDR3 DNA is TGTGCCAGCCGACAGGGTGGCACCGGGGAGCTGTTTTTT.

In its sample, this clonotype was seen many times. The chain carries TRBV28 and TRBJ1-1, with D hard to call. V lost 7 bases and J lost 0, with 6 bases in between. Germline assignment: CDR1 MDHEN and CDR2 SYDVKM. The CDR3 totals 12 residues. The CDR3 DNA is TGTGCCAGCAAAGAAATGAACACTGAAGCTTTCTTT. This encodes CASKEMNTEAFF.

This clonotype came up many times. In nucleotides, the CDR3 is TGCAGCGTAGAGTTCAGAGAGACCCAGTACTTC. It is translated as CSVEFRETQYF. The rearrangement joins TRBV29-1 to TRBJ2-5; D is uncertain. Trimming stripped 6 bases from V and 4 bases from J, with 9 bases between. The CDR3 has 11 residues. Germline lookup yields CDR1 SQVTM and CDR2 ANQGSEA. Full variable domain (remainder filled in from reference TRBV29-1 and TRBJ2-5): SAVISQKPSRDICQRGTSLTIQCQVDSQVTMMFWYRQQPGQSLTLIATANQGSEATYESGFVIDKFPISRPNLTFSTLTVSNMSPEDSSIYLCSVEFRETQYFGPGTRLLVL.

In this sample, this clonotype turned up many times. The rearrangement joins TRBV24-1 to TRBJ2-1; weak D call: TRBD1 (6 bases). The germline V gene encodes CDR1 KGHDR and CDR2 SFDVKD. The CDR3 loop spans 15 amino acids. Deletions cut 2 bases from V and 8 bases from J, with 15 bases between. This chain's CDR3 is CATSDSRGAGDEQFF. CDR3 nucleotides: TGTGCCACCAGTGATTCCAGGGGCGCCGGGGATGAGCAGTTCTTC.

The genes are TRBV5-1 and TRBJ2-7; 7 nucleotides align to TRBD2. The CDR3 loop spans 15 amino acids. V lost 0 bases, J lost 5 bases, and 8 bases stayed unmatched. The germline gives CDR1 SGHRS, CDR2 YFSETQ. The CDR3 region has the DNA TGCGCCAGCAGCTTGGGAAGGGAGGGTAGGGACGAGCAGTACTTC. Encoded protein: CASSLGREGRDEQYF.

The chain recombines TRBV7-9 with TRBJ1-2; 11 positions match TRBD1. The CDR3 covers 15 residues. CDR1 is SEHNR and CDR2 is FQNEAQ in the germline V gene (reference sequence). The V and J ends lost 5 bases and 6 bases, in that order; junction bases with no gene match: 8. The CDR3 DNA follows: TGTGCCAGCAGCCCGCGAGGACAGGGGGCTAATGGCTACACCTTC. It specifies CASSPRGQGANGYTF.

J is TRBJ2-3 and V is TRBV5-1, with a possible D match to TRBD1 (6 bases). Trimming cost V 3 bases and J 2 bases, with 13 bases left between them. Per germline, CDR1 SGHRS and CDR2 YFSETQ. CDR3 length: 15 amino acids. The CDR3 is CASSWGRQTTDTQYF. In DNA form, the CDR3 reads TGCGCCAGCAGCTGGGGGCGACAGACCACAGATACGCAGTATTTT.

CDR3 sequence (DNA): TGTGCCAGCGCGGGAGCCAATTCGTGGTACGAGCAGTACTTC. It encodes CASAGANSWYEQYF. This chain links TRBV27 with TRBJ2-7; 7 bases align to TRBD2. V was pared by 8 bases and J by 4 bases, with 11 bases of the junction left unmatched. The CDR3 covers 14 residues. CDR1 MNHEY and CDR2 SMNVEV come from the germline V gene (reference sequence).

The chain employs TRBV19 and TRBJ2-3; D is possibly TRBD2 (6 bases). The CDR3 covers 16 residues. The germline V gene has CDR1 LNHDA and CDR2 SQIVND (reference sequence). V lost 2 bases and J lost 4, with 16 bases in between. The CDR3 bases are TGTGCCAGTAGTATACTGCCAGGGACGGGGGCAGATACGCAGTATTTT. Protein: CASSILPGTGADTQYF.

The chain employs TRBV9 and TRBJ2-3; the D is unclear. The V gene lost 3 bases and the J gene lost 0 bases, with 5 bases spanning the gap. Germline CDR1 SGDLS, CDR2 YYNGEE. This CDR3 region has 13 residues. The CDR3 DNA is TGTGCCAGCAGCGCCTACAGCACAGATACGCAGTATTTT. Translated, it gives CASSAYSTDTQYF.

The chain uses TRBV20-1 and TRBJ1-1; 7 bases fit TRBD1. Losses at the gene ends were 0 bases for V and 10 bases for J; bases not matched to a gene: 5. Germline V lookup: CDR1 DFQATT, CDR2 SNEGSKA (reference sequence). There are 12 residues in the CDR3. Here the CDR3 reads CSARDDREGAFF. The CDR3, as DNA: TGCAGTGCTAGAGATGACAGGGAGGGAGCTTTCTTT.

The gene calls are TRBV9 and TRBJ1-1; D might be TRBD1 (5 bases). V was trimmed by 0 bases and J by 6 bases, leaving 9 bases between them. The CDR3 is 13 amino acids. Germline V gene sequence: CDR1 SGDLS, CDR2 YYNGEE. The CDR3 DNA reads TGTGCCAGCAGCGTAGAGGGGAGCTCTGAAGCTTTCTTT. It yields the protein CASSVEGSSEAFF.

This clonotype was found many times. J is TRBJ2-1 and V is TRBV5-1; TRBD2 matches 13 bases. Germline values: CDR1 SGHRS, CDR2 YFSETQ. The junction had 9 bases not matched to a gene; V was cut back by 4 bases and J by 5 bases. This CDR3 is built from 17 residues. As DNA, the CDR3 is TGCGCCAGCAGCCCGGGACTAGCGGGATTTGTCGACAATGAGCAGTTCTTC. It codes for CASSPGLAGFVDNEQFF.

This clonotype appeared a few times. The chain carries TRBV19 and TRBJ2-1; 15 nucleotides agree with TRBD2. V lost 4 bases and J lost 12; bases outside the gene matches: 7. Germline V gene sequence: CDR1 LNHDA, CDR2 SQIVND (reference sequence). This CDR3 contains 15 residues. The CDR3 reads CASSTQPGLAGGQFF. The CDR3 DNA reads TGTGCCAGTAGTACCCAACCGGGACTAGCGGGAGGGCAGTTCTTC.

This clonotype has more than one count but fewer than ten. V gene TRBV5-1 combines with J gene TRBJ2-1, with D unresolved. CDR3 size: 15 residues. Germline V lookup: CDR1 SGHRS, CDR2 YFSETQ. Trimming removed 0 bases at V and 9 bases at J, with 16 bases between. The CDR3 DNA reads as TGCGCCAGCAGCTTGGGTCCCCCCGGCGGTGGTGAGCAGTTCTTC. This codes for CASSLGPPGGGEQFF.